Listed below are T cell receptor beta chains from one sample, sequenced in a study of CD8+ T cells in alopecia areata. Libraries were prepared by immunoSEQ multiplex PCR; TCRdb keeps only in-frame clonotypes and omits some of them. The data show roughly 98,000 clones, with under 70% seen just once and 15% to 19% held by the top ten. The sequenced sample was CD8+ T cells sorted from blood, obtained at week 4, from a patient treated with tofacitinib. Receptors originate from a human donor with alopecia areata. Both conserved end residues are part of each CDR3. The order of the fields is J gene, CDR3 length, D gene, clone size, V gene, CDR3 protein, CDR3 DNA. D genes are given only for firm matches. Only some rows state a clone size, as once, few, many or a class for expanded clones.

J gene: TRBJ2-5; CDR3 length: 15; D gene: TRBD1; clone size: -; V gene: TRBV4-1; CDR3 protein: CASSQTRGLSETQYF; CDR3 DNA: TGCGCCAGCAGCCAAACCAGGGGGCTATCGGAGACCCAGTACTTC
J gene: TRBJ2-7; CDR3 length: 11; D gene: -; clone size: -; V gene: TRBV20-1; CDR3 protein: CSAREINEQYF; CDR3 DNA: TGCAGTGCTAGAGAGATCAACGAGCAGTACTTC
J gene: TRBJ2-5; CDR3 length: 13; D gene: -; clone size: -; V gene: TRBV6-5; CDR3 protein: CASSAGVGETQYF; CDR3 DNA: TGTGCCAGCAGTGCAGGGGTGGGAGAGACCCAGTACTTC
J gene: TRBJ2-1; CDR3 length: 15; D gene: TRBD2; clone size: -; V gene: TRBV4-3; CDR3 protein: CASSPPGLEYNEQFF; CDR3 DNA: TGCGCCAGCAGCCCCCCGGGACTAGAATACAATGAGCAGTTCTTC
J gene: TRBJ2-7; CDR3 length: 11; D gene: -; clone size: -; V gene: TRBV29-1; CDR3 protein: CSVESHYEQYF; CDR3 DNA: TGCAGCGTTGAAAGTCACTACGAGCAGTACTTC
J gene: TRBJ1-2; CDR3 length: 14; D gene: -; clone size: -; V gene: TRBV5-1; CDR3 protein: CASSLSDSVYGYTF; CDR3 DNA: TGCGCCAGCAGCTTGTCGGACAGCGTCTATGGCTACACCTTC
J gene: TRBJ1-5; CDR3 length: 14; D gene: -; clone size: -; V gene: TRBV5-6; CDR3 protein: CASSLGTAQRPQHF; CDR3 DNA: TGTGCCAGCAGCTTGGGGACCGCGCAACGGCCCCAGCATTTT
J gene: TRBJ1-2; CDR3 length: 13; D gene: -; clone size: -; V gene: TRBV27; CDR3 protein: CASSGYPNYGYTF; CDR3 DNA: TGTGCCAGCAGTGGATACCCTAACTATGGCTACACCTTC
J gene: TRBJ2-7; CDR3 length: 13; D gene: TRBD1; clone size: few; V gene: TRBV29-1; CDR3 protein: CSVQDRGAYEQYF; CDR3 DNA: TGCAGCGTCCAGGACAGGGGCGCCTACGAGCAGTACTTC
J gene: TRBJ1-1; CDR3 length: 12; D gene: -; clone size: -; V gene: TRBV25-1; CDR3 protein: CASSLGGGEAFF; CDR3 DNA: TGTGCCAGCAGTTTAGGAGGGGGTGAAGCTTTCTTT
J gene: TRBJ2-1; CDR3 length: 12; D gene: -; clone size: few; V gene: TRBV19; CDR3 protein: CASSMWDNEQFF; CDR3 DNA: TGTGCCAGTAGTATGTGGGACAATGAGCAGTTCTTC
J gene: TRBJ1-2; CDR3 length: 15; D gene: TRBD1; clone size: -; V gene: TRBV27; CDR3 protein: CASRDRGSTNYGYTF; CDR3 DNA: TGTGCCAGCAGGGACAGGGGGTCTACTAACTATGGCTACACCTTC
J gene: TRBJ2-3; CDR3 length: 12; D gene: -; clone size: -; V gene: TRBV5-1; CDR3 protein: CASSRRPDTQYF; CDR3 DNA: TGCGCCAGCAGCAGGAGACCTGATACGCAGTATTTT
J gene: TRBJ1-2; CDR3 length: 15; D gene: -; clone size: once; V gene: TRBV27; CDR3 protein: CASSFLDKPHYGYTF; CDR3 DNA: TGTGCCAGCAGTTTCTTGGACAAACCCCACTATGGCTACACCTTC
J gene: TRBJ1-5; CDR3 length: 14; D gene: -; clone size: few; V gene: TRBV5-6; CDR3 protein: CASSLLAGDQPQHF; CDR3 DNA: TGTGCCAGCAGCTTATTGGCAGGGGATCAGCCCCAGCATTTT
J gene: TRBJ2-3; CDR3 length: 14; D gene: -; clone size: -; V gene: TRBV28; CDR3 protein: CASSPVSAGDTQYF; CDR3 DNA: TGTGCCAGCAGTCCCGTATCAGCGGGAGATACGCAGTATTTT
J gene: TRBJ2-5; CDR3 length: 15; D gene: -; clone size: -; V gene: TRBV28; CDR3 protein: CASSLDSGHGETQYF; CDR3 DNA: TGTGCCAGCAGTTTAGATTCAGGGCATGGGGAGACCCAGTACTTC
J gene: TRBJ2-5; CDR3 length: 16; D gene: -; clone size: -; V gene: TRBV4-3; CDR3 protein: CASSLRGAPSQETQYF; CDR3 DNA: TGCGCCAGCAGCCTACGAGGGGCTCCTTCCCAAGAGACCCAGTACTTC
J gene: TRBJ1-1; CDR3 length: 16; D gene: -; clone size: once; V gene: TRBV15; CDR3 protein: CATSSAPRDRRAEAFF; CDR3 DNA: TGTGCCACCAGCAGCGCGCCAAGGGACCGTCGGGCCGAAGCTTTCTTT
J gene: TRBJ2-3; CDR3 length: 15; D gene: TRBD2; clone size: few; V gene: TRBV4-3; CDR3 protein: CASSQGVAGAYTQYF; CDR3 DNA: TGCGCCAGCAGCCAAGGTGTAGCGGGGGCATATACGCAGTATTTT
J gene: TRBJ2-4; CDR3 length: 16; D gene: -; clone size: -; V gene: TRBV6-1; CDR3 protein: CASSELRGGAKNIQYF; CDR3 DNA: TGTGCCAGCAGTGAACTAAGAGGGGGAGCCAAAAACATTCAGTACTTC
J gene: TRBJ2-5; CDR3 length: 11; D gene: -; clone size: -; V gene: TRBV6-5; CDR3 protein: CASSGKETQYF; CDR3 DNA: TGTGCCAGCAGCGGAAAAGAGACCCAGTACTTC
J gene: TRBJ2-5; CDR3 length: 14; D gene: TRBD2; clone size: -; V gene: TRBV7-9; CDR3 protein: CASRPGTSREAQYF; CDR3 DNA: TGTGCCAGCAGACCCGGGACTAGCAGGGAGGCCCAGTACTTC
J gene: TRBJ1-1; CDR3 length: 16; D gene: TRBD1; clone size: medium-sized; V gene: TRBV5-1; CDR3 protein: CASSLGKGQGDTEAFF; CDR3 DNA: TGCGCCAGCAGCTTGGGGAAGGGACAGGGCGACACTGAAGCTTTCTTT
J gene: TRBJ2-7; CDR3 length: 12; D gene: -; clone size: -; V gene: TRBV29-1; CDR3 protein: CSAGQSSYEQYF; CDR3 DNA: TGCAGCGCTGGACAGTCCTCCTACGAGCAGTACTTC
J gene: TRBJ2-3; CDR3 length: 12; D gene: -; clone size: few; V gene: TRBV29-1; CDR3 protein: CSVDPAEDTQYF; CDR3 DNA: TGCAGCGTTGACCCAGCGGAAGATACGCAGTATTTT
J gene: TRBJ2-7; CDR3 length: 13; D gene: -; clone size: -; V gene: TRBV14; CDR3 protein: CASSLVPSYEQYF; CDR3 DNA: TGTGCCAGCAGCCTCGTGCCATCCTACGAGCAGTACTTC
J gene: TRBJ1-1; CDR3 length: 13; D gene: TRBD1; clone size: -; V gene: TRBV5-1; CDR3 protein: CASSWTGSTEAFF; CDR3 DNA: TGCGCCAGCAGCTGGACAGGGTCCACTGAAGCTTTCTTT
J gene: TRBJ2-1; CDR3 length: 13; D gene: -; clone size: -; V gene: TRBV5-1; CDR3 protein: CASSSPVGHEQFF; CDR3 DNA: TGCGCCAGCAGCTCACCGGTGGGCCATGAGCAGTTCTTC
J gene: TRBJ2-2; CDR3 length: 13; D gene: -; clone size: -; V gene: TRBV5-8; CDR3 protein: CASSFPMGGELFF; CDR3 DNA: TGTGCCAGCAGCTTCCCGATGGGCGGGGAGCTGTTTTTT
J gene: TRBJ2-5; CDR3 length: 16; D gene: -; clone size: -; V gene: TRBV7-6; CDR3 protein: CASSLAGGLPQETQYF; CDR3 DNA: TGTGCCAGCAGCTTAGCTGGGGGACTTCCTCAAGAGACCCAGTACTTC
J gene: TRBJ2-1; CDR3 length: 13; D gene: -; clone size: -; V gene: TRBV29-1; CDR3 protein: CSVDGATYNEQFF; CDR3 DNA: TGCAGCGTGGACGGGGCGACCTACAATGAGCAGTTCTTC